The T cell receptor (beta chain) described here comes from a study of vaccination and CD4 T cells after COVID-19. Study-level information: A few convalescent patients gave samples at day 14 post-vaccination, and they were sampled again at days 161 to 241 post-vaccination.

Once obtained from cultured CD4+ T cells, the DNA was sequenced using the Oncomine TCR Beta short-read assay. A single record per CDR3 protein comes from TCRdb applying MiXCR to the PCR reads. This table holds 18,000 or so distinct CDR3 sequences, approximately 56% found once. Time point indicated: late sampling 161 to 241 days after vaccination in a few convalescent patients. Treatment of the sample: roughly 10-day PBMC culture with coronavirus spike peptide pools or control peptides (ViraFEST assay). There are a few counts of this clonotype. What it recognizes is unknown. This clonotype was obtained from a human donor who had recovered from COVID-19. The sample in question was CD4+ T cells from blood, cultured in vitro, obtained about 7 months after SARS-CoV-2 vaccination.

The CDR3 coding sequence is TGTGCCAGCAGTGTGGATAGCGGGGGGGCCGATACGCAGTATTTT. Its protein is CASSVDSGGADTQYF. This chain connects TRBV2 to TRBJ2-3; 11 nucleotides align to TRBD2. Trimming at V came to 4 bases and at J to 6 bases, leaving 6 bases not matched to a gene. Looked up from germline, CDR1 is SNHLY and CDR2 is FYNNEI. The CDR3 extends over 15 amino acids.